This T cell receptor (beta chain) was captured by sequencing in a study of OX40 agonist ivuxolimab in advanced cancers. The overall study: Partial responses occurred in three patients (one hepatocellular carcinoma, two cutaneous melanoma).

J gave up 5 bases and V 2 bases, and 6 bases lay outside the gene matches. CDR3 length equals 15 residues. CDR1 is SGHTA and CDR2 is FQGTGA in the germline V gene. On this clone itself: Antigen specificity is unknown.

Study observations and caveats: Relative to CD4+, CD8+ T cells held more expanded clones on average.

Sequencing used immunoSEQ multiplex PCR; TCRdb keeps in-frame clones, though not all of them. The data hold about 67,000 clones, with about 85% observed a single time. This chain joins TRBV7-3 and TRBJ2-5; 9 nucleotides agree with TRBD2. The sequencing here drew on CD4+ or CD8+ T cells sorted from blood, taken in a trial of the OX40 agonist ivuxolimab. The TCR was taken from an adult with an advanced solid tumor such as melanoma, head and neck, liver or kidney cancer. CDR3 in DNA: TGTGCCAGCAGCTTAGCGGGGGGGATTAGTGAGACCCAGTACTTC. Translating it yields CASSLAGGISETQYF.